This entry lists 3 T cell receptor beta chains sequenced from one sample in a study of immune cell composition in non-small cell lung cancer. Sequencing was performed with immunoSEQ multiplex PCR; in TCRdb, only in-frame clones are kept and a portion is missing. The repertoire consists of almost 7,000 clones, with 60% to 75% occurring once and the leading ten covering about 4.1%. Sequencing was performed on lung tumor tissue. The receptor source for this set is a human donor with non-small cell lung cancer.

This clone has just a few counts. The rearrangement uses TRBV19 and TRBJ2-7; 8 bases match TRBD1. The length of the CDR3 is 15 residues. Germline V gene sequence: CDR1 LNHDA, CDR2 SQIVND (reference sequence). With 5 bases clipped from V and 4 bases from J, the junction kept 10 bases outside the gene matches. CDR3 nucleotides: TGTGCCAGTAGTCGAGGAACAGGGGGTATGTACGAGCAGTACTTC. Translated: CASSRGTGGMYEQYF.

The rearrangement links TRBV7-9 to TRBJ2-5, with TRBD2 identical over 9 bases. Per the germline V gene, CDR1 is SEHNR and CDR2 is FQNEAQ (reference sequence). The CDR3 contains 14 residues. V was clipped by 5 bases and J by 4 bases; unmatched bases: 5. DNA for the CDR3: TGTGCCAGCAGCAAGGGACTAGCTATAGAGACCCAGTACTTC. This gives the protein CASSKGLAIETQYF. Looking up the rest from reference TRBV7-9 and TRBJ2-5 gives the full variable domain: DTGVSQNPRHKITKRGQNVTFRCDPISEHNRLYWYRQTLGQGPEFLTYFQNEAQLEKSRLLSDRFSAERPKGSFSTLEIQRTEQGDSAMYLCASSKGLAIETQYFGPGTRLLVL.

V and J are TRBV7-6 and TRBJ2-1; 7 bases map to TRBD2. There are 14 residues in the CDR3. V gave up 2 bases and J gave up 9 bases; unmatched junction bases: 7. The V gene's germline CDR1 is SGHVS and CDR2 FNYEAQ. In DNA form, the CDR3 reads TGTGCCAGCAGCTTATTCGGGACTAACCGTGAGCAGTTCTTC. Protein: CASSLFGTNREQFF.